This T cell receptor (beta chain) came from a study of T cell responses to AZD1222 COVID-19 vaccine. Deletions cut 4 bases from V and 2 bases from J, with 14 bases between. This CDR3 spans 15 amino acids. CDR1 and CDR2 from the germline V gene are LGHNA and YNFKEQ. Study findings and constraints: White British people made up most donors, females outnumbered males, and clonal diversity was possibly underestimated.

The data were produced by immunoSEQ multiplex PCR, yet TCRdb's version contains in-frame clones alone and is incomplete. The sample includes around 120,000 clones, more than 75% seen only once; the top ten take about 10%. This clone was seen just once. Its antigen remains unknown. The source material was peripheral blood, sampled on day 0 of AZD1222 vaccination. This chain uses TRBV4-2 with TRBJ1-2; possible D gene TRBD1, 5 bases. The clonotype was recovered from an adult in good health. CDR3 bases: TGTGCCAGCAGCCTACTACGGACATTGAACTATGGCTACACCTTC. It yields the protein CASSLLRTLNYGYTF.